The 29 T cell receptor beta chains in this list originate from one sample, sequenced in a study of cytomegalovirus exposure and HLA in healthy donors. Repertoires were generated with immunoSEQ multiplex PCR, while TCRdb's copy carries only in-frame clones and drops some. The table records 150,000 to 200,000 clones, approximately 84% of them present only once. Sequencing input: PBMCs. These receptors were taken from a woman between 18 and 29 years old in good health and CMV-seropositive.

The chain has TRBV2 and TRBJ2-1; 11 positions match TRBD1. The J segment lost 3 bases and the V segment lost 8 bases, leaving 6 bases of the junction unmatched. Per germline, CDR1 SNHLY and CDR2 FYNNEI. This CDR3 comprises 15 residues. The CDR3 DNA sequence: TGTGCCAGCCTCCCGGGGACAGGGGGCTACAATGAGCAGTTCTTC. Translating gives CASLPGTGGYNEQFF.

The chain joins TRBV7-8 to TRBJ1-4; no firm D call. The CDR3 is 16 residues long. Germline CDR1 and CDR2: SGHVS and FQNEAQ. V lost 0 bases, J lost 0 bases, and 8 bases lay in between. The DNA of the CDR3 is TGTGCCAGCAGCTTAGCCGTTCGTGCAACTAATGAAAAACTGTTTTTT. Its translation: CASSLAVRATNEKLFF. The complete variable domain, with remaining parts taken from reference TRBV7-8 and TRBJ1-4, reads GAGVSQSPRYKVAKRGQDVALRCDPISGHVSLFWYQQALGQGPEFLTYFQNEAQLDKSGLPSDRFFAERPEGSVSTLKIQRTQQEDSAVYLCASSLAVRATNEKLFFGSGTQLSVL.

The table lists this clone with a count of one. The V gene is TRBV4-1, the J gene TRBJ2-1; tentative D call: TRBD2 (5 bases). CDR1 is MGHRA, CDR2 YSYEKL, per germline. The CDR3 totals 16 residues. Between the trimmed V and J ends, which lost 3 bases and 0 bases, there was a span of 12 bases. This chain's CDR3 is CASSHLVGSSYNEQFF. The CDR3 nucleotides are TGCGCCAGCAGCCACTTGGTGGGGAGCTCCTACAATGAGCAGTTCTTC.

The chain employs TRBV27 and TRBJ2-1, with D maybe TRBD2 (5 bases). The V gene's germline CDR1 is MNHEY and CDR2 SMNVEV (reference sequence). This CDR3 is built from 14 residues. Between the trimmed V and J ends, which lost 7 bases and 2 bases, there was a span of 12 bases. In nucleotides, the CDR3 is TGTGCCAGCACCCCTGCGGGCACCTACAATGAGCAGTTCTTC. Its protein product is CASTPAGTYNEQFF.

This clone came up once. The chain employs TRBV6-1 and TRBJ2-3, with 11 bases identical to TRBD2. Germline V gene sequence: CDR1 MNHNS, CDR2 SASEGT. The CDR3 is 15 amino acids. The trim removed 1 base at V and 5 bases at J, leaving 2 bases unmatched. CDR3 nucleotides: TGTGCCAGCAGTGAAGTAGCGGGGGGGGGAGATACGCAGTATTTT. It codes for CASSEVAGGGDTQYF.

This chain links TRBV25-1 with TRBJ2-5; 9 nucleotides agree with TRBD1. The CDR3 extends over 18 amino acids. V was clipped by 4 bases and J by 0 bases; unmatched bases: 12. Germline CDR1 reads MGHDK; CDR2 reads SYGVNS. The CDR3 region is CASSVVGTGWVYQETQYF. The DNA for the CDR3 is TGTGCCAGCAGTGTGGTAGGGACAGGGTGGGTTTACCAAGAGACCCAGTACTTC.

The chain joins TRBV2 to TRBJ2-5; 7 bases fit TRBD1. From germline, CDR1 is SNHLY and CDR2 FYNNEI. With 6 bases clipped from V and 3 bases from J, the junction kept 4 bases outside the gene matches. This CDR3 comprises 13 residues. DNA of the CDR3: TGTGCCAGCAGAAAAGGGACAGAAGAGACCCAGTACTTC. It yields the protein CASRKGTEETQYF.

This clone was counted a single time. The chain couples TRBV7-6 to TRBJ2-7, with 8 nucleotides matching TRBD2. The CDR3 is 15 amino acids. Germline values: CDR1 SGHVS, CDR2 FNYEAQ. Losses at the gene ends were 4 bases for V and 4 bases for J; bases not matched to a gene: 9. The CDR3 loop is CASSSGLASRYEQYF. In DNA form, the CDR3 reads TGTGCCAGCAGCTCCGGACTAGCTTCCCGGTACGAGCAGTACTTC.

This clone was found once. The chain employs TRBV2 and TRBJ2-5, with TRBD2 matching over 8 bases. V was clipped by 2 bases and J by 1 base; unmatched bases: 9. There are 17 residues in the CDR3. In germline, CDR1 is SNHLY, CDR2 FYNNEI. The CDR3 loop is CASSELLSGEFQETQYF. Here the CDR3 DNA reads TGTGCCAGCAGTGAACTCCTTAGCGGGGAGTTCCAAGAGACCCAGTACTTC. The full variable domain, in which reference TRBV2 and TRBJ2-5 provide the parts outside the CDR3, is EPEVTQTPSHQVTQMGQEVILRCVPISNHLYFYWYRQILGQKVEFLVSFYNNEISEKSEIFDDQFSVERPDGSNFTLKIRSTKLEDSAMYFCASSELLSGEFQETQYFGPGTRLLVL.

This clone was counted at least ten times. The chain carries TRBV29-1 and TRBJ2-2; no clear D gene. Germline V gene data show CDR1 as SQVTM and CDR2 as ANQGSEA. The V end lost 8 bases, the J end lost 6 bases, and 10 bases lay between the germline ends. The CDR3 consists of 11 residues. Written as DNA, the CDR3 is TGCAGCTTTCGAGTGGCCGGGGAGCTGTTTTTT. Translating it yields CSFRVAGELFF.

V is TRBV10-1 and J is TRBJ2-7; 7 bases are a match to TRBD1. Losses at the gene ends were 5 bases for V and 5 bases for J; bases not matched to a gene: 6. The CDR3 is 13 residues long. Germline loops: CDR1 WNHNN, CDR2 SYGVQD (reference sequence). The CDR3 nucleotides read TGCGCCAGCAGTCGATCGGGACAGAACGAGCAGTACTTC. This sequence encodes CASSRSGQNEQYF.

This rearrangement joins TRBV2 to TRBJ2-5; 8 bases match TRBD1. The V gene's germline CDR1 is SNHLY and CDR2 FYNNEI. This CDR3 comprises 14 residues. The trim removed 9 bases at V and 1 base at J, leaving 7 bases unmatched. CDR3 in amino acids: CASIQGATQETQYF. In DNA form, the CDR3 reads TGTGCCAGTATTCAGGGGGCAACCCAAGAGACCCAGTACTTC.

The chain joins TRBV21-1 to TRBJ1-6; the listed D gene, TRBD1, was not tested against the DNA. TRBV21-1 is a recognized pseudogene. This CDR3 is built from 20 residues. The CDR3 region is CASSKKCLVRQGGIESPLHF. The CDR3 DNA reads as TGTGCCAGCAGCAAAAAATGTTTGGTCCGGCAGGGGGGCATTGAATCACCCCTCCACTTT.

V and J are TRBV27 and TRBJ1-2; 9 bases line up with TRBD1. CDR3 length equals 13 residues. The germline V gene encodes CDR1 MNHEY and CDR2 SMNVEV (reference sequence). The V gene end was trimmed by 3 bases and the J gene end by 7 bases; junction bases not matched to a gene: 3. For the CDR3, the DNA is TGTGCCAGCAGTTTGACAGGGGGTGCTGGCTACACCTTC. Translating gives CASSLTGGAGYTF.

The chain carries TRBV4-1 and TRBJ2-2, with 12 bases identical to TRBD2. V lost 2 bases to trimming and J lost 3 bases; unmatched junction nucleotides: 4. The CDR3 runs 17 residues. Germline lookup yields CDR1 MGHRA and CDR2 YSYEKL. The CDR3 nucleotides read TGCGCCAGCAGCCAAAAACTAGCGGGGGGCTACACCGGGGAGCTGTTTTTT. The encoded protein is CASSQKLAGGYTGELFF.

The chain uses TRBV7-8 and TRBJ2-7; 9 bases match TRBD1. V shed 0 bases and J 2 bases; nucleotides not matched to a gene: 5. Germline CDR1 is SGHVS and CDR2 is FQNEAQ. The length of the CDR3 is 16 residues. CDR3 nucleotides: TGTGCCAGCAGCTTAGCCGGACAGGGGAGTACCTACGAGCAGTACTTC. Residues: CASSLAGQGSTYEQYF. The complete variable domain, with remaining parts taken from reference TRBV7-8 and TRBJ2-7, reads GAGVSQSPRYKVAKRGQDVALRCDPISGHVSLFWYQQALGQGPEFLTYFQNEAQLDKSGLPSDRFFAERPEGSVSTLKIQRTQQEDSAVYLCASSLAGQGSTYEQYFGPGTRLTVT.

The chain uses TRBV7-6 and TRBJ2-1; 11 bases align to TRBD2. V lost 1 base and J lost 6; bases outside the gene matches: 5. The germline V gene has CDR1 SGHVS and CDR2 FNYEAQ. This CDR3 region has 16 residues. The CDR3 DNA reads as TGTGCCAGCAGCTTAGAACTGACTAGCGGGGCCAATGAGCAGTTCTTC. Translated, it gives CASSLELTSGANEQFF. The variable domain in full, with the rest retrieved from reference TRBV7-6 and TRBJ2-1, is GAGVSQSPRYKVTKRGQDVALRCDPISGHVSLYWYRQALGQGPEFLTYFNYEAQQDKSGLPNDRFSAERPEGSISTLTIQRTEQRDSAMYRCASSLELTSGANEQFFGPGTRLTVL.

The J gene is TRBJ2-7, the V gene TRBV9; 7 bases are a match to TRBD2. Trimming took 5 bases from V and 0 from J; bases not matched to a gene: 8. Germline V gene lookup returns CDR1 SGDLS and CDR2 YYNGEE. This CDR3 has 15 amino acids. For the CDR3, the DNA is TGTGCCAGCAGGGGAAGGGCTAGCGGCTCCTACGAGCAGTACTTC. It codes for CASRGRASGSYEQYF.

The chain couples TRBV5-4 to TRBJ2-3, with D possibly matching TRBD2 (6 bases). Germline lookup yields CDR1 SGHNT and CDR2 YYREEE (reference sequence). The CDR3 has 14 amino acids. V lost 4 bases to trimming and J lost 4 bases, with 13 bases between them. CDR3: CASSAPGDPDTQYF. The CDR3 DNA reads TGTGCCAGCAGCGCTCCGGGGGATCCAGATACGCAGTATTTT.

This clone was counted a single time. The chain links TRBV7-9 to TRBJ2-3; D ambiguous. The V and J ends lost 3 bases and 4 bases respectively, with 8 bases between them. The CDR3 spans 13 residues. The germline gives CDR1 SEHNR, CDR2 FQNEAQ (reference sequence). In DNA, the CDR3 is TGTGCCAGCAGCTTGGGCCCAGCAGATACGCAGTATTTT. Residues: CASSLGPADTQYF. The whole variable domain, remainder taken from reference TRBV7-9 and TRBJ2-3, is DTGVSQNPRHKITKRGQNVTFRCDPISEHNRLYWYRQTLGQGPEFLTYFQNEAQLEKSRLLSDRFSAERPKGSFSTLEIQRTEQGDSAMYLCASSLGPADTQYFGPGTRLTVL.

V gene TRBV4-1 combines with J gene TRBJ1-2; 8 nucleotides line up with TRBD1. Germline V gene lookup returns CDR1 MGHRA and CDR2 YSYEKL. The CDR3 sequence is 14 residues long. The V segment lost 4 bases and the J segment 4 bases; nucleotides outside the gene matches: 5. Written as DNA, the CDR3 is TGCGCCAGCAGCCCTGGACAGGGCGGCTATGGCTACACCTTC. Amino acid sequence: CASSPGQGGYGYTF.

CDR3 in amino acids: CSVEGTGNPSYNEQFF. Written as DNA, the CDR3 is TGCAGCGTTGAAGGAACAGGGAACCCCTCCTACAATGAGCAGTTCTTC. The V call is TRBV29-1, the J call TRBJ2-1; TRBD1 is a possible D gene (6 bases). Per germline, CDR1 SQVTM and CDR2 ANQGSEA. The CDR3 is 16 amino acids. Deletions cut 1 base from V and 0 bases from J, with 13 bases between.

V gene TRBV6-1 combines with J gene TRBJ2-1, with 14 bases matching TRBD2. V lost 6 bases and J lost 16; bases outside the gene matches: 5. Per the germline V gene, CDR1 is MNHNS and CDR2 is SASEGT. The CDR3 is 12 residues long. The CDR3 DNA reads TGTGCCAGCAGGGGACTAGCGGGGGTAAAATTCTTC. Translated, it gives CASRGLAGVKFF.

In its sample, this clone was seen once. The rearrangement uses TRBV2 and TRBJ2-3, with D perhaps matching TRBD1 (6 bases). Germline CDR1 is SNHLY and CDR2 is FYNNEI. The CDR3 loop spans 13 amino acids. Deletions cut 6 bases from V and 3 bases from J, with 10 bases between. This CDR3 is CASSTQGTDTQYF. DNA of the CDR3: TGTGCCAGCAGCACGCAGGGGACAGATACGCAGTATTTT.

J is TRBJ2-1 and V is TRBV4-2, with D perhaps TRBD1 (5 bases). With 0 bases removed from V and 3 bases from J, the gap between germline ends came to 9 bases. The germline CDR1 and CDR2 sequences are LGHNA and YNFKEQ. The CDR3 runs 15 residues. The CDR3 sequence is CASSQEQERYNEQFF. CDR3 bases: TGTGCCAGCAGCCAAGAACAGGAACGCTACAATGAGCAGTTCTTC.

V is TRBV12-5 and J is TRBJ2-1, with 13 positions matching TRBD2. The CDR3 consists of 18 residues. Germline lookup yields CDR1 LGHNT and CDR2 FRNRAP. The trim removed 0 bases at V and 10 bases at J, leaving 12 bases unmatched. The CDR3 sequence: CASGLVLGRGLAGVEQFF. In DNA, the CDR3 is TGTGCTAGTGGTTTGGTATTGGGGAGAGGACTAGCGGGGGTAGAGCAGTTCTTC. The complete variable domain, with remaining parts taken from reference TRBV12-5 and TRBJ2-1, reads DARVTQTPRHKVTEMGQEVTMRCQPILGHNTVFWYRQTMMQGLELLAYFRNRAPLDDSGMPKDRFSAEMPDATLATLKIQPSEPRDSAVYFCASGLVLGRGLAGVEQFFGPGTRLTVL.

The V call is TRBV12-5, the J call TRBJ1-1; D possibly corresponds to TRBD1 (6 bases). The CDR3 is 13 amino acids. Trimming took off 6 bases at V and 8 bases at J, with 16 bases between the two ends. Germline CDR1 reads LGHNT; CDR2 reads FRNRAP. The CDR3 region has the DNA TGTGCTAGTGGCCCCCCCGGGGGGCAGGAAGCTTTCTTT. Amino acids: CASGPPGGQEAFF. The entire variable domain, with the rest obtained from reference TRBV12-5 and TRBJ1-1, is as follows: DARVTQTPRHKVTEMGQEVTMRCQPILGHNTVFWYRQTMMQGLELLAYFRNRAPLDDSGMPKDRFSAEMPDATLATLKIQPSEPRDSAVYFCASGPPGGQEAFFGQGTRLTVV.

This clone has a single count. The chain uses TRBV6-5 and TRBJ2-3; 8 nucleotides line up with TRBD2. Losses at the gene ends were 7 bases for V and 3 bases for J; bases not matched to a gene: 3. Per germline, CDR1 MNHEY and CDR2 SVGAGI. The CDR3 length is 13 residues. In DNA form, the CDR3 reads TGTGCCAGCAACATAGCGGGGACAGATACGCAGTATTTT. It codes for CASNIAGTDTQYF.

The chain carries TRBV28 and TRBJ1-2; 9 nucleotides agree with TRBD1. The length of the CDR3 is 15 residues. V lost 7 bases to trimming and J lost 6 bases; unmatched junction nucleotides: 12. The germline V gene encodes CDR1 MDHEN and CDR2 SYDVKM. Written as DNA, the CDR3 is TGTGCCAGCAAGTCAGAGACAGGGGGGGCCCATGGCTACACCTTC. This sequence encodes CASKSETGGAHGYTF.